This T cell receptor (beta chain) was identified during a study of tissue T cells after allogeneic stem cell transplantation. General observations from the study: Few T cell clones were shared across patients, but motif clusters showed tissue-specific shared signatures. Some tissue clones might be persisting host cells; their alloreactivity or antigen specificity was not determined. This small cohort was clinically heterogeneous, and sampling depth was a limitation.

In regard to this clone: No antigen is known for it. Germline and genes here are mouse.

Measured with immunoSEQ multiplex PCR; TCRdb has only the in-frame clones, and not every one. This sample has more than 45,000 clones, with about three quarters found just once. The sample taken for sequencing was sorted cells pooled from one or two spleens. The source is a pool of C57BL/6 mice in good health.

The DNA read from the CDR3 is TGTGCCAGCGGTGGTCCGGGACAGGCCAACGAAAGATTATTT. This translates into CASGGPGQANERLF. The whole CDR3 protein is CASGGPGQANERLFF. The V gene is TRBV13-2, the J gene TRBJ1-4; 8 nucleotides agree with TRBD1. The read finishes 1 residue shy of the CDR3 end, and the germline J gene is used to complete it. CDR3 length equals 15 residues. V lost 3 bases to trimming and J lost 3 bases; unmatched junction nucleotides: 4. Germline V gene sequence: CDR1 NNHNN, CDR2 SYGAGS (reference sequence).